The 3 T cell receptor beta chains listed next were all sequenced from one sample in a study of blood T cell repertoires in COVID-19. Sequencing used immunoSEQ multiplex PCR; TCRdb keeps in-frame clones, though not all of them. In the table there are some 340,000 clones, approximately 90% of which are singletons. The sequencing sample was made of PBMCs or T cells enriched from blood (not recorded which). The receptors originated from a woman under 40 who had been exposed to COVID-19.

The genes are TRBV19 and TRBJ2-2; 9 nucleotides line up with TRBD1. Per the germline V gene, CDR1 is LNHDA and CDR2 is SQIVND (reference sequence). The V and J ends lost 3 bases and 5 bases, in that order; junction bases with no gene match: 7. The CDR3 loop spans 16 amino acids. In DNA, the CDR3 is TGTGCCAGTAGTATGACCGGGACAGGGATAACCGGGGAGCTGTTTTTT. It translates to CASSMTGTGITGELFF. Full variable domain (rest looked up from reference TRBV19 and TRBJ2-2): DGGITQSPKYLFRKEGQNVTLSCEQNLNHDAMYWYRQDPGQGLRLIYYSQIVNDFQKGDIAEGYSVSREKKESFPLTVTSAQKNPTAFYLCASSMTGTGITGELFFGEGSRLTVL.

The chain carries TRBV7-9 and TRBJ1-4; D is possibly TRBD1 (5 bases). CDR1 SEHNR and CDR2 FQNEAQ come from the germline V gene (reference sequence). Trimming took off 5 bases at V and 4 bases at J, with 14 bases between the two ends. The CDR3 covers 15 residues. The CDR3 DNA follows: TGTGCCAGCAGCCCGGGCGGGACCCTTAATGAAAAACTGTTTTTT. Translating gives CASSPGGTLNEKLFF.

The chain couples TRBV4-2 to TRBJ2-1, with 8 bases that match TRBD2. The V gene's germline CDR1 is LGHNA and CDR2 YNFKEQ. This CDR3 comprises 15 residues. V shed 2 bases, J shed 8 bases, and the junction held 8 bases outside the gene matches. The CDR3 region is CASSQKPGGLDEQFF. CDR3 DNA: TGTGCCAGCAGCCAAAAACCGGGGGGGCTTGATGAGCAGTTCTTC.